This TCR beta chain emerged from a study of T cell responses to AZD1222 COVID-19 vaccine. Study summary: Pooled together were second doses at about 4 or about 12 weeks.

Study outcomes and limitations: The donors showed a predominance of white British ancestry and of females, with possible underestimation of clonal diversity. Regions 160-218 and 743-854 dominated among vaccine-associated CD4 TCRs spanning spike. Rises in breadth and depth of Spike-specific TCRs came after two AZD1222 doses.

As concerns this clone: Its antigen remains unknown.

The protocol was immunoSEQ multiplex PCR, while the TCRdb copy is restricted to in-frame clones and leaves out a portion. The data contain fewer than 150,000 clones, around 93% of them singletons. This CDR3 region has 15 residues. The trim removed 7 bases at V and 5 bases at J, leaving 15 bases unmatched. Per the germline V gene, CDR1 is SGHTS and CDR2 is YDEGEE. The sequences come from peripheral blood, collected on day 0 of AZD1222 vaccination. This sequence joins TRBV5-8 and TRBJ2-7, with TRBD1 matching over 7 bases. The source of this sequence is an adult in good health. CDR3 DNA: TGTGCCAGCCGAATGACAGGGACAGTCGATGACGAGCAGTACTTC. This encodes CASRMTGTVDDEQYF.